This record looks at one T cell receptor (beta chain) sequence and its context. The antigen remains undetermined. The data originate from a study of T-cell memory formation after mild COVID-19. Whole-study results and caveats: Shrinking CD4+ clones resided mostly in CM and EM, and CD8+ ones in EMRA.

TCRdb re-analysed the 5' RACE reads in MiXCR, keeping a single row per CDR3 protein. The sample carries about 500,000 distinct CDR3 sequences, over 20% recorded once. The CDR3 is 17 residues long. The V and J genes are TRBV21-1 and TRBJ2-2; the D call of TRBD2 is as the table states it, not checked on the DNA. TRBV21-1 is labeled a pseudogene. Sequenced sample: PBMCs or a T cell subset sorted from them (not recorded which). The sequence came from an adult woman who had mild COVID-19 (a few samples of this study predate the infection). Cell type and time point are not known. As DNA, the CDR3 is TGTGCCAGCAGCAAAGACGGTAGCGGGGCCAAGACCCGGGAGCTGTTTTTT. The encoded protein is CASSKDGSGAKTRELFF.